This TCR beta chain was observed in a study of T cell repertoires in cytomegalovirus infection. Notes on the study in general: HLA-C-restricted CMV-specific TCR beta clonotypes prevailed in the ex vivo response.

One entry per CDR3 protein, called by TCRdb with MiXCR from the reads. Of around 430,000 distinct CDR3 sequences in the sample, about 42% were seen once. As regards this clonotype: Its specificity is not known.

Germline assignment: CDR1 SNHLY and CDR2 FYNNEI. Trimming took 6 bases from V and 3 from J, leaving 9 bases between them. The CDR3 runs to 13 residues. The sequencing here drew on cultured PBMCs, taken from culture after CMV antigen stimulation. The chain combines TRBV2 with TRBJ2-1, with D possibly being TRBD1 or TRBD2 (5 bases each). This receptor was identified in a human donor in good health (CMV status not recorded). Some clones in this sample may be carry-over from other donors' samples. The CDR3 region has the DNA TGTGCCAGCAGAGAGGGGCGCTACAATGAGCAGTTCTTC. Encoded protein: CASREGRYNEQFF.